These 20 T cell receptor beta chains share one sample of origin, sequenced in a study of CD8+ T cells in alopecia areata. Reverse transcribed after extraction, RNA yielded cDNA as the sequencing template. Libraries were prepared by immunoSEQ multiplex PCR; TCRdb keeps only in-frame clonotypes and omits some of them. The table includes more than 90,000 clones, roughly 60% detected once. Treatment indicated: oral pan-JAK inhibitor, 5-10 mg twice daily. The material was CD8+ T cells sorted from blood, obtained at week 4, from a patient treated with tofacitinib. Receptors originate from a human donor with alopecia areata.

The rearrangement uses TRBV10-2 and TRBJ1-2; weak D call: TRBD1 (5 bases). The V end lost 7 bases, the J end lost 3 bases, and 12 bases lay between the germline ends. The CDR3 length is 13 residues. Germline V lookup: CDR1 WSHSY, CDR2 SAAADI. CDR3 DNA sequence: TGCGCCAGCACGCAGGGCTTTGACTATGGCTACACCTTC. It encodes CASTQGFDYGYTF.

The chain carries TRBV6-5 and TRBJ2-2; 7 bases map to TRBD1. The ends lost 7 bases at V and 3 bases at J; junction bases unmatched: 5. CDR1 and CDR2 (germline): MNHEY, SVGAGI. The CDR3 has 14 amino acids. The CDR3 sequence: CASKGTVYTGELFF. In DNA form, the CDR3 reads TGTGCCAGCAAAGGGACAGTATACACCGGGGAGCTGTTTTTT.

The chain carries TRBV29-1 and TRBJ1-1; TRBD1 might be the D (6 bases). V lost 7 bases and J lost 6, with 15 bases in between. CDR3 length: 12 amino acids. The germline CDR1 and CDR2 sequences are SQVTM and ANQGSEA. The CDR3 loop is CSGTGLGAEAFF. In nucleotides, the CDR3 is TGCAGCGGAACAGGGTTGGGTGCTGAAGCTTTCTTT.

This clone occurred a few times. CDR3 loop: CAWSDSYGYTF. As DNA, the CDR3 is TGTGCCTGGAGTGATAGCTATGGCTACACCTTC. The chain uses TRBV30 and TRBJ1-2, with no clear D. The germline V and J ends were trimmed by 1 base and 4 bases, with 4 bases remaining between them. Germline CDR1 and CDR2: GTSNPN and SVGIG (reference sequence). The CDR3 covers 11 residues.

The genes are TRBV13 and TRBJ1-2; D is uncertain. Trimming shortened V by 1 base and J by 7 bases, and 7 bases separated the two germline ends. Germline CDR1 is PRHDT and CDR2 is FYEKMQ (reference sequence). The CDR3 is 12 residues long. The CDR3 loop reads CASSLVGSGYTF. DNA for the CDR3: TGTGCCAGCAGCTTAGTGGGGAGTGGCTACACCTTC.

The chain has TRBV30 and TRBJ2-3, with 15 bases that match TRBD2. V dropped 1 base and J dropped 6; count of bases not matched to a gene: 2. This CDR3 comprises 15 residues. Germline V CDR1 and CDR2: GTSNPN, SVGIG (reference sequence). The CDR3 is CAWSAGTSGGDTQYF. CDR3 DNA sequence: TGTGCCTGGAGTGCCGGGACTAGCGGGGGGGATACGCAGTATTTT.

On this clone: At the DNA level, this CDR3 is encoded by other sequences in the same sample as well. The DNA of the CDR3 is TGTGCCAGCAGCCTGGGGAAAGAGACCCAGTACTTC. The encoded protein is CASSLGKETQYF. The chain links TRBV7-9 to TRBJ2-5, with unresolved D. The CDR3 is 12 residues long. Trimming removed 5 bases at V and 3 bases at J, with 7 bases between. The V gene's germline CDR1 is SEHNR and CDR2 FQNEAQ (reference sequence).

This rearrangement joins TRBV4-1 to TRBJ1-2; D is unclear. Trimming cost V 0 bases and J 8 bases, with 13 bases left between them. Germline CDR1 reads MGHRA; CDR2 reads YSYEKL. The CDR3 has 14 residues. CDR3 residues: CASSQDLEAPGYTF. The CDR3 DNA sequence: TGCGCCAGCAGCCAAGATCTGGAAGCCCCGGGCTACACCTTC.

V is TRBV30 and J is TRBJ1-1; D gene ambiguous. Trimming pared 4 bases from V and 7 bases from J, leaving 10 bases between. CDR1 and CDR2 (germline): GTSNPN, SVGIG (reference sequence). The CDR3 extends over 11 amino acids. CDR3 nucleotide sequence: TGTGCCTGGATAGCTAGTCTTGAAGCTTTCTTT. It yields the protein CAWIASLEAFF.

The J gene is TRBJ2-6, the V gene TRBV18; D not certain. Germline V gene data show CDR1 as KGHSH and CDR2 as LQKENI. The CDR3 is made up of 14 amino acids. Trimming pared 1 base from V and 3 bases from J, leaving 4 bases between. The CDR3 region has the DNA TGTGCCAGCTCACCACTCGTTGGGGCCAACGTCCTGACTTTC. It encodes CASSPLVGANVLTF. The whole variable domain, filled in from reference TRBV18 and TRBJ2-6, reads NAGVMQNPRHLVRRRGQEARLRCSPMKGHSHVYWYRQLPEEGLKFMVYLQKENIIDESGMPKERFSAEFPKEGPSILRIQQVVRGDSAAYFCASSPLVGANVLTFGAGSRLTVL.

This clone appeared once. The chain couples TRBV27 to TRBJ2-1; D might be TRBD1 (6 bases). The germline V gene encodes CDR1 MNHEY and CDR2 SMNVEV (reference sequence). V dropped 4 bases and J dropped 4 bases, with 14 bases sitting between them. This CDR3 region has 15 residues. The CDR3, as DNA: TGTGCCAGCAGTTCCTCCGGGGACATATACAATGAGCAGTTCTTC. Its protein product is CASSSSGDIYNEQFF.

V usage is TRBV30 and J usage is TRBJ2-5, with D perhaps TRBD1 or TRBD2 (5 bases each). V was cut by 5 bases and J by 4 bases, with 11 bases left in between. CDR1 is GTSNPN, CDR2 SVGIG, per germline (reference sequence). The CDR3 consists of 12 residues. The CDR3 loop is CAWSRGPETQYF. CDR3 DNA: TGTGCCTGGTCTCGGGGCCCAGAGACCCAGTACTTC. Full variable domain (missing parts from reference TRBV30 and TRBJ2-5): SQTIHQWPATLVQPVGSPLSLECTVEGTSNPNLYWYRQAAGRGLQLLFYSVGIGQISSEVPQNLSASRPQDRQFILSSKKLLLSDSGFYLCAWSRGPETQYFGPGTRLLVL.

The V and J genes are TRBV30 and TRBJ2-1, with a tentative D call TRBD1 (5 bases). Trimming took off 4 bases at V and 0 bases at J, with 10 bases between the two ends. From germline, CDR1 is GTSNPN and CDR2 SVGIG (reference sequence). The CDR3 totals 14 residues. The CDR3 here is CAWTRQSSYNEQFF. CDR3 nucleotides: TGTGCCTGGACCAGACAGAGCTCCTACAATGAGCAGTTCTTC.

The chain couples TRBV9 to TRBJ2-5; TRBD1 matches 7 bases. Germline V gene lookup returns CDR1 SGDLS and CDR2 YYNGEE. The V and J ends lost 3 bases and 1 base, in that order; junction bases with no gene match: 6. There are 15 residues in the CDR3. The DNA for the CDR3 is TGTGCCAGCAGCGAGGGGGCGGGCTCCCAAGAGACCCAGTACTTC. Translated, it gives CASSEGAGSQETQYF. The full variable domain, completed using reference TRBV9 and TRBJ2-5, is DSGVTQTPKHLITATGQRVTLRCSPRSGDLSVYWYQQSLDQGLQFLIQYYNGEERAKGNILERFSAQQFPDLHSELNLSSLELGDSALYFCASSEGAGSQETQYFGPGTRLLVL.

The CDR3 coding sequence is TGCAGCGTTGATTTAGGTCAGGTGAACACTGAAGCTTTCTTT. Translation: CSVDLGQVNTEAFF. The rearrangement uses TRBV29-1 and TRBJ1-1; D is undetermined. This CDR3 has 14 residues. The germline CDR1 and CDR2 sequences are SQVTM and ANQGSEA. Trimming removed 3 bases from V and 0 bases from J, with 11 bases in between.

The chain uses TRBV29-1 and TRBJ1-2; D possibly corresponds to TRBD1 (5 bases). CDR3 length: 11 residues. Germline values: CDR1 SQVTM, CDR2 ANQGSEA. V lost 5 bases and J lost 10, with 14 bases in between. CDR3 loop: CSVLTQGDYTF. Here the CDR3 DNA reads TGCAGCGTTCTGACCCAGGGTGACTACACCTTC.

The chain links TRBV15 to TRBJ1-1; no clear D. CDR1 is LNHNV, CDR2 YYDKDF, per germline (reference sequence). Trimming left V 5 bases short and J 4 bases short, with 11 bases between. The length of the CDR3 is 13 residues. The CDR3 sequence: CATSGRPPTEAFF. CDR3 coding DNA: TGTGCCACCAGCGGCAGACCTCCCACTGAAGCTTTCTTT.

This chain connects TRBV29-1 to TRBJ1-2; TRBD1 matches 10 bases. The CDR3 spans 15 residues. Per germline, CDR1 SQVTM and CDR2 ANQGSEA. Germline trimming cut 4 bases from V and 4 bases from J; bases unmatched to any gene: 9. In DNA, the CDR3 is TGCAGCGTTGGGGGGACAGGGGTAAATGGCTATGGCTACACCTTC. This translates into CSVGGTGVNGYGYTF.

Here the CDR3 reads CASSARIGAGNEQFF. The DNA for the CDR3 is TGTGCCAGCAGTGCAAGAATTGGGGCTGGCAATGAGCAGTTCTTC. This chain links TRBV27 with TRBJ2-1; D might be TRBD1 (5 bases). The CDR3 spans 15 residues. Trimming left V 5 bases short and J 6 bases short, with 17 bases between. The germline CDR1 and CDR2 sequences are MNHEY and SMNVEV (reference sequence).

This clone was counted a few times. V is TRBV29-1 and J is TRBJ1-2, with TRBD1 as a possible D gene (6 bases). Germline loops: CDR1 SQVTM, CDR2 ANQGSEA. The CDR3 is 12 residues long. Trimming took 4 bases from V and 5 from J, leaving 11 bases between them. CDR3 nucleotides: TGCAGCGTTGGGGGGACATATTATGGCTACACCTTC. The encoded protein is CSVGGTYYGYTF.